This TCR beta chain was found in a study of technical replicates of blood from several donors. The method was immunoSEQ multiplex PCR; TCRdb's version includes in-frame clones alone and lacks a portion of them. The sample shows under 65,000 clones, approximately 90% of them seen only once. Sequencing was performed on PBMCs. This sequence originates from a human donor in good health. Some clones in this sample may be carry-over from other donors' samples.

The CDR3 spells CATGGIEREAFF. CDR3 in DNA: TGTGCCACCGGGGGAATCGAAAGAGAAGCTTTCTTT. This chain links TRBV10-3 with TRBJ1-1, with a tentative D call TRBD1 (5 bases). Deletions cut 10 bases from V and 8 bases from J, with 17 bases between. The CDR3 length is 12 residues. The germline V gene encodes CDR1 ENHRY and CDR2 SYGVKD.